This T cell receptor beta chain was captured by sequencing in a study of T cells in Graves' hyperthyroidism and ophthalmopathy. Germline lookup yields CDR1 MNHEY and CDR2 SVGEGT. The CDR3 sequence is 12 residues long. V gave up 6 bases and J gave up 5 bases, with 10 bases separating them. This clonotype was seen ten or more times. The TCR beta CDR3 regions underwent amplification using RNA transcripts as the source. An initial round of RT-PCR targeting the TCR CDR3 relied on the HTBI primer set. TCRdb fed the multiplex PCR reads into MiXCR, producing one record per CDR3 protein. Among a few hundred thousand distinct CDR3 sequences, 20% were seen once, and the ten largest hold more than 25%.

The sequence derives from a man aged 18 to 35 with Graves' hyperthyroidism. The sample consisted of blood. The chain uses TRBV6-2 or TRBV6-3 and TRBJ1-2; D is uncertain. DNA for the CDR3: TGTGCCAGCAGCCCGGACGTATATGGCTACACCTTC. Amino acids: CASSPDVYGYTF.